This TCR beta chain was found in a study of blood T cells in healthy people across ages. Whole-study findings and limits: Naive CD4+ cell counts and diversity both ran higher in long-lived than in aged donors. Per million T cells, TCR beta diversity dropped about linearly as age rose.

V lost 2 bases and J lost 7; bases outside the gene matches: 8. CDR3 size: 14 residues. The germline V gene encodes CDR1 SGHTA and CDR2 FQGNSA. The study drew donors from healthy Caucasian individuals in Russia aged roughly 6 to 95. A second roughly 6 to 11 cycle PCR used barcoded and J-beta primers. TCRdb analysed the 5' RACE reads with MiXCR anew, one entry per CDR3 protein. This table has about 700,000 distinct CDR3 sequences, 32% appearing once. This clonotype was counted at least ten times. Its cognate antigen is unknown. J is TRBJ2-7 and V is TRBV7-2, with 7 positions matching TRBD2. The clonotype was recovered from a woman of 80 years or more in good health. Sequences were obtained from blood. The CDR3 nucleotides read TGTGCCAGCAGCTTATTTCTGGGCGGGGGAGAGCAGTACTTC. Encoded protein: CASSLFLGGGEQYF.